This T cell receptor (beta chain) was sequenced in a study of T cell repertoires in cytomegalovirus infection. Overall study context: Evidence of both CMV infection and a matching HLA type came from public TCR beta signatures.

This clonotype was recorded at least ten times. What it binds is unknown. Germline V gives CDR1 SNHLY, CDR2 FYNNEI. The V end lost 7 bases, the J end lost 2 bases, and 11 bases lay between the germline ends. The CDR3 has 14 amino acids. MiXCR was run by TCRdb on the reads, yielding one entry per CDR3 protein. Of 600,000 to 800,000 distinct CDR3 sequences listed, roughly a quarter were seen once; the top ten hold 8%. Overall study findings and caveats: There were HLA-C-restricted CMV-specific TCR beta clonotypes dominating the ex vivo response. The cumulative frequency of public TCR beta families identified carriers of CMV plus the relevant HLA.

The rearrangement joins TRBV2 to TRBJ2-2; no reliable D call. This receptor was taken from a human donor in good health (CMV status not recorded). Some clones in this sample may be carry-over from other donors' samples. Sequencing was done on a sample of CD8+ T cells from PBMCs. The CDR3 sequence: CASNARQNTGELFF. The CDR3 coding sequence is TGTGCCAGCAACGCCAGACAAAACACCGGGGAGCTGTTTTTT.